A selection of T cell receptor beta chains follows, all from one sample in a study of shared clonotypes between healthy human individuals. The table came from immunoSEQ multiplex PCR; TCRdb's copy has only in-frame clones and leaves some out. Of more than 850,000 clones listed, 75% to 85% are singletons. Material for sequencing was memory CD4+ T cells from PBMCs. Receptors were obtained from a man aged 18 to 30 in good health. Some clones in this sample may be carry-over from other donors' samples. The CDR3 runs from the conserved cysteine through the conserved F or W. D genes are given only for firm matches. Rows give clone size only sometimes, using once, few, many, or a class for an expanded clone.

CDR3 DNA	CDR3 protein	clone size	D gene	V gene	J gene
TGTGCCAGCAGCGCGGACAGGTGGGGTCAGCCCCAGCATTTT	CASSADRWGQPQHF	few	TRBD1	TRBV6-1	TRBJ1-5
TGTGCCAGCAGCTTACGGCGGATGTCAGGGGTTAACGAGCAGTACTTC	CASSLRRMSGVNEQYF	once	-	TRBV11-2	TRBJ2-7
TGTGCCAGCAGCCGTAGCGGGAGGGCCACCGAGCAGTACTTC	CASSRSGRATEQYF	-	TRBD2	TRBV7-6	TRBJ2-7
TGCAGCGCCCGGGGGGAGGGGGACAATGAGCAGTTCTTC	CSARGEGDNEQFF	-	-	TRBV29-1	TRBJ2-1
TGCGCCAGCAGCCAAGACCCCGGGACTAGCGGGAGTTATACGCAGTATTTT	CASSQDPGTSGSYTQYF	many	TRBD2	TRBV4-3	TRBJ2-3
TGTGCCAGCAGCCGGGGTTTAAGCAATCAGCCCCAGCATTTT	CASSRGLSNQPQHF	-	-	TRBV28	TRBJ1-5
TGCAGCGTTGTAGGGCTAGTTGTCTATGAGCAGTTCTTC	CSVVGLVVYEQFF	few	-	TRBV29-1	TRBJ2-1
TGTGCCAGCAGTGCCGGGGGGGGACTAGCAGCCTACAATGAGCAGTTCTTC	CASSAGGGLAAYNEQFF	-	TRBD2	TRBV6-1	TRBJ2-1
TGTGCCAGCAGCTTTTCTCACGGAGTCCGTCAGTACTTC	CASSFSHGVRQYF	few	-	TRBV12-1	TRBJ2-4
TGTGCCAGCCAACGGGCGGGAGGGTCGGATACGCAGTATTTT	CASQRAGGSDTQYF	-	TRBD2	TRBV25-1	TRBJ2-3
TGTGCCAGCAAAAACCAGAAGCGGTATGGCTACACCTTC	CASKNQKRYGYTF	-	-	TRBV28	TRBJ1-2
TGTGCCAGCAGTACAGGGTCTACCTATGGCTACACCTTC	CASSTGSTYGYTF	-	-	TRBV2	TRBJ1-2
TGTGCCAGCAGTACCCAATATGGCTACACCTTC	CASSTQYGYTF	-	-	TRBV6-6	TRBJ1-2
TGTGCCTGGGCTAGGGGAACTAATGAAAAACTGTTTTTT	CAWARGTNEKLFF	-	-	TRBV30	TRBJ1-4
TGTGCCAGCAGCCCCGGGACTAGCGGGGGCGATACGCAGTATTTT	CASSPGTSGGDTQYF	-	TRBD2	TRBV5-4	TRBJ2-3
TGTGCCAGCAGCCGCCGGACCCAGGAGACCCAGTACTTC	CASSRRTQETQYF	-	-	TRBV7-3	TRBJ2-5
TGTGCCAGCCCTGTGGGGGGTGGAGGGGCCAACGTCCTGACTTTC	CASPVGGGGANVLTF	-	-	TRBV25-1	TRBJ2-6
TGTGCCAGCAGCTTAAGGAGAGAGTCCTACAATGAGCAGTTCTTC	CASSLRRESYNEQFF	once	-	TRBV7-3	TRBJ2-1
TGTGCCAGCAGCCGACAGGGGCCGGTCTATGGCTACACCTTC	CASSRQGPVYGYTF	-	TRBD1	TRBV5-6	TRBJ1-2
TGTGCCAGCAGCCCCGGGATCCAAGAGACCCAGTACTTC	CASSPGIQETQYF	-	-	TRBV9	TRBJ2-5
TGTGCCAGCAGCTCCTTAGCGGGAGATGTCAGTGAGCAGTTCTTC	CASSSLAGDVSEQFF	once	TRBD2	TRBV11-2	TRBJ2-1
TGTGCCAGCAGTTTTCAGGGGACCCGCAATCAGCCCCAGCATTTT	CASSFQGTRNQPQHF	once	-	TRBV28	TRBJ1-5
TGCAGCGCCGTGGGCCAGCCCTCCTCCTACAATGAGCAGTTCTTC	CSAVGQPSSYNEQFF	-	-	TRBV29-1	TRBJ2-1
TGTGCCAGCAGCGACAGGCGTGCTAGCACAGATACGCAGTATTTT	CASSDRRASTDTQYF	once	-	TRBV5-4	TRBJ2-3
TGTGCCAGCAGCTATCGGGGACTAGCGATTAATGAGCAGTTCTTC	CASSYRGLAINEQFF	-	TRBD2	TRBV5-4	TRBJ2-1
TGTGCCACCAGCATGGGGGACAGGGAGAATCAGCCCCAGCATTTT	CATSMGDRENQPQHF	-	TRBD1	TRBV15	TRBJ1-5
TGTGCCAGCAGCGTAGCGGGGGGTTTTTACAATGAGCAGTTCTTC	CASSVAGGFYNEQFF	-	TRBD2	TRBV9	TRBJ2-1
TGTGCCAGCACCCGGACACCTAACACTGAAGCTTTCTTT	CASTRTPNTEAFF	-	-	TRBV11-2	TRBJ1-1
TGTGCCAGCAGTTCCCAGGGGGCAGGGGGCTACACCTTC	CASSSQGAGGYTF	few	TRBD1	TRBV6-1	TRBJ1-2
TGTGCCAGCAGCCAACCGTACAGGGGGCGTCAGACCGGGGAGCTGTTTTTT	CASSQPYRGRQTGELFF	-	TRBD1	TRBV4-2	TRBJ2-2
TGTGCCAGTAGTAGAACGGCGAGGGGAAACACCGGGGAGCTGTTTTTT	CASSRTARGNTGELFF	few	-	TRBV27	TRBJ2-2